The 8 T cell receptor beta chains below all came from one sample that was sequenced in a study of blood T cell repertoires in COVID-19. TCRdb's table, derived via immunoSEQ multiplex PCR, lists solely in-frame clones and lacks some. The sample has 65,000 to 95,000 clones, approximately 89% seen once; the top ten hold 12%. The source material was peripheral blood. Every receptor here comes from a man aged 70-80 years with active or convalescent COVID-19.

J is TRBJ1-5 and V is TRBV3-1 (or the pseudogene TRBV3-2); D is perhaps TRBD1 (6 bases). CDR3 length: 20 amino acids. CDR1 and CDR2 (germline): LGHDT, YNNKEL (reference sequence). Trimming pared 5 bases from V and 0 bases from J, leaving 26 bases between. Here the CDR3 reads CASSIPDRIAPSHSNQPQHF. DNA of the CDR3: TGTGCCAGCAGCATACCAGACAGGATTGCCCCTTCCCATAGCAATCAGCCCCAGCATTTT.

In the case of this clone: The sample carries other DNA sequences with the same CDR3. The chain is built from TRBV19 and TRBJ1-6; D might be TRBD1 (6 bases). V lost 7 bases and J 4 bases, leaving 11 bases between the germline ends. Germline V lookup: CDR1 LNHDA, CDR2 SQIVND (reference sequence). The CDR3 totals 14 residues. The CDR3 DNA reads as TGTGCCAGTAACCCCAGGGGTTATAATTCACCCCTCCACTTT. Residues: CASNPRGYNSPLHF.

The rearrangement links TRBV7-2 to TRBJ2-1, with 7 positions matching TRBD1. V lost 2 bases to trimming and J lost 4 bases; unmatched junction nucleotides: 5. CDR1 and CDR2 (germline): SGHTA, FQGNSA. CDR3 length: 15 residues. The CDR3 reads CASSLTGTEYNEQFF. In DNA, the CDR3 is TGTGCCAGCAGCTTAACCGGGACAGAGTACAATGAGCAGTTCTTC.

This clone showed up just once. V usage is TRBV11-2 and J usage is TRBJ2-7; 7 bases line up with TRBD1. V was pared by 6 bases and J by 5 bases, with 7 bases of the junction left unmatched. The CDR3 contains 13 residues. The germline gives CDR1 SGHAT, CDR2 FQNNGV. CDR3 in DNA: TGTGCCAGCAGTCTTGACAGGGTGGACGAGCAGTACTTC. This translates into CASSLDRVDEQYF.

This chain connects TRBV10-3 to TRBJ1-2; D gene ambiguous. The germline CDR1 and CDR2 sequences are ENHRY and SYGVKD. The CDR3 has 14 amino acids. The V end was cut by 6 bases, the J end by 4 bases, with 15 bases between. CDR3 amino acids: CAISVRPGSYGYTF. CDR3 bases: TGTGCCATCAGCGTGAGGCCCGGGAGCTATGGCTACACCTTC.

The chain uses TRBV5-4 and TRBJ1-2; D is ambiguous. Looked up from germline, CDR1 is SGHNT and CDR2 is YYREEE (reference sequence). Trimming pared 2 bases from V and 2 bases from J, leaving 7 bases between. The length of the CDR3 is 13 residues. CDR3 sequence: CASSFGGNYGYTF. The CDR3, as DNA: TGTGCCAGCAGCTTCGGAGGGAACTATGGCTACACCTTC.

This chain's CDR3 is CASSDQGAPNTGELFF. CDR3 DNA: TGTGCCAGCAGTGACCAGGGGGCACCGAACACCGGGGAGCTGTTTTTT. V and J are TRBV6-4 and TRBJ2-2; 8 nucleotides align to TRBD1. With V trimmed by 2 bases and J by 0 bases, 2 bases remained unmatched. The germline CDR1 and CDR2 sequences are MRHNA and SNTAGT. This CDR3 has 16 amino acids.

The chain recombines TRBV5-4 with TRBJ2-1; possible D gene TRBD1, 6 bases. CDR1 is SGHNT, CDR2 YYREEE, per germline (reference sequence). V dropped 1 base and J dropped 7 bases, with 9 bases sitting between them. The CDR3 consists of 13 residues. CDR3 DNA sequence: TGTGCCAGCAGCTTGACAGGGAAAAATGAGCAGTTCTTC. Encoded protein: CASSLTGKNEQFF.